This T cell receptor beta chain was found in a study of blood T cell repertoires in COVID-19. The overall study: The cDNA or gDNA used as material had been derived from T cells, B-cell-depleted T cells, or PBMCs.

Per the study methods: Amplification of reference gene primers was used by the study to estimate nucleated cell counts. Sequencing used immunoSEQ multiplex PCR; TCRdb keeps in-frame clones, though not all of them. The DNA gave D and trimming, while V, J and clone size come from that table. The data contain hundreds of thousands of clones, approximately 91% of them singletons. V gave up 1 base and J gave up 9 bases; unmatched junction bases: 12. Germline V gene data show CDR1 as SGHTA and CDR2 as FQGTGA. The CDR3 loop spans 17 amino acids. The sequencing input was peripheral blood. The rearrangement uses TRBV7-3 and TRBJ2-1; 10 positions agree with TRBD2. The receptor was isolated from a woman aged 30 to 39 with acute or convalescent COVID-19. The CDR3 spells CASSLITASGSVPEQFF. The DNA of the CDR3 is TGTGCCAGCAGCTTAATAACGGCTAGCGGGAGCGTGCCTGAGCAGTTCTTC.